The 2 T cell receptor beta chains listed next were all sequenced from one sample in a study of shared clonotypes between healthy human individuals. The repertoire was sequenced with immunoSEQ multiplex PCR; TCRdb's copy has only in-frame clones and lacks some. The table lists approximately 980,000 clones, around three quarters of them singletons, with approximately 1.5% in the top ten. The sample comprised memory CD4+ T cells sorted from blood. Subset of the sample: CD45RA-negative fraction. These receptor sequences come from a young man in good health.

The chain couples TRBV25-1 to TRBJ2-1, with D possibly called TRBD1 or TRBD2 (6 bases each). The CDR3 length is 15 residues. CDR1 MGHDK and CDR2 SYGVNS come from the germline V gene. Trimming removed 4 bases at V and 2 bases at J, with 12 bases between. The CDR3 coding sequence is TGTGCCAGCAGTGCGGTAGGGGGGACCTACAATGAGCAGTTCTTC. Protein product: CASSAVGGTYNEQFF.

This clone has just one count. Other DNA sequences in the sample encode the same CDR3. The rearrangement joins TRBV5-1 to TRBJ2-5, with 11 bases aligning to TRBD2. Per the germline V gene, CDR1 is SGHRS and CDR2 is YFSETQ. The CDR3 is made up of 14 amino acids. The J segment lost 4 bases and the V segment lost 4 bases, leaving 3 bases of the junction unmatched. CDR3 sequence reads: CASSPGLAGETQYF. In DNA form, the CDR3 reads TGCGCCAGCAGCCCCGGACTAGCGGGAGAGACCCAGTACTTC.